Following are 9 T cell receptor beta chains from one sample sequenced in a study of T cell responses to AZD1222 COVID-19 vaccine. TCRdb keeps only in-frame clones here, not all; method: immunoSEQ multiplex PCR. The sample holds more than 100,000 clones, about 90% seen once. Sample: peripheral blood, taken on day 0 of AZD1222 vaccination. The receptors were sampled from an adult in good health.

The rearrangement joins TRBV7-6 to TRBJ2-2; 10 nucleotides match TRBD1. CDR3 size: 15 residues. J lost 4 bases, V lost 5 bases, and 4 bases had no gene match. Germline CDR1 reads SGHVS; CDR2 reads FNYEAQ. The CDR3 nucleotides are TGTGCCAGCAGCCCCGGACAGGGGGGCACCGGGGAGCTGTTTTTT. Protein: CASSPGQGGTGELFF.

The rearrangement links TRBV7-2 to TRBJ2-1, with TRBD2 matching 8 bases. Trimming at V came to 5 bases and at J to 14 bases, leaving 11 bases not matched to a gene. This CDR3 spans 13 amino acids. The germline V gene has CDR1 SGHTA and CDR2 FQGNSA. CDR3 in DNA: TGTGCCAGCAGCCCGACGAGGGCGGGGGGAAAGTTCTTC. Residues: CASSPTRAGGKFF.

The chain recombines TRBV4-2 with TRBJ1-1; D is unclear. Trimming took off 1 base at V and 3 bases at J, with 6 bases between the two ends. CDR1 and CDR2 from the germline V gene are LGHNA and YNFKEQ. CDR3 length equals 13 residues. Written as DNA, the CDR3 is TGTGCCAGCAGCCAAGGTTCGGACACTGAAGCTTTCTTT. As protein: CASSQGSDTEAFF.

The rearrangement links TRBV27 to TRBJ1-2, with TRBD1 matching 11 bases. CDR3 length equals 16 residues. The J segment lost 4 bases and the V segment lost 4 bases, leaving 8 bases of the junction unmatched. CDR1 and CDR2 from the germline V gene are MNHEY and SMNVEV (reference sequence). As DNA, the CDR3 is TGTGCCAGCAGTTCCTCCACGGGACAGGGGGTCTATGGCTACACCTTC. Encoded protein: CASSSSTGQGVYGYTF.

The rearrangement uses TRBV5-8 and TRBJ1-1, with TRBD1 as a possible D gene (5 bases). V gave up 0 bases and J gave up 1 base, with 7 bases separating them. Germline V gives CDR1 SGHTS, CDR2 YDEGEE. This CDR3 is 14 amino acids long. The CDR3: CASSLDRPNTEAFF. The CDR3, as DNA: TGTGCCAGCAGCTTGGACAGGCCGAACACTGAAGCTTTCTTT.

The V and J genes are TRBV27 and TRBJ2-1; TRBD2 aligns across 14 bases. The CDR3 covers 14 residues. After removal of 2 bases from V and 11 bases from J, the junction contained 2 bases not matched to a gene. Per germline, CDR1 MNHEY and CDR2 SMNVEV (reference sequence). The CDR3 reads CASSLGTSGGKQFF. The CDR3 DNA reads TGTGCCAGCAGTTTAGGGACTAGCGGGGGAAAGCAGTTCTTC.

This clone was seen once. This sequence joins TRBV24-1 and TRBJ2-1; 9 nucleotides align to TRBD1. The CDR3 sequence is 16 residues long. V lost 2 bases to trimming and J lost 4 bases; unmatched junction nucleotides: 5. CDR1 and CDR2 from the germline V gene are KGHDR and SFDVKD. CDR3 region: CATSDSSGQGYNEQFF. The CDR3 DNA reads TGTGCCACCAGTGATTCATCGGGACAGGGATACAATGAGCAGTTCTTC.

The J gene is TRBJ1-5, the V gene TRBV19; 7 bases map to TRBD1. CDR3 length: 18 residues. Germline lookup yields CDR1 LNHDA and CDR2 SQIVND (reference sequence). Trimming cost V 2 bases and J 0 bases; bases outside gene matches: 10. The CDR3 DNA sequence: TGTGCCAGTAGTATAAGGACAGGATCGATGAATAGCAATCAGCCCCAGCATTTT. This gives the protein CASSIRTGSMNSNQPQHF.

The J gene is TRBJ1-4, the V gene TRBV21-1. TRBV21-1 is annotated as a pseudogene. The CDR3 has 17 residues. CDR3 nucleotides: TGTGCCAGCAGCAATACTCTCAAGGAGGCCACTAATGAAAAACTGTTTTTT. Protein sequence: CASSNTLKEATNEKLFF.